Listed here are 17 T cell receptor beta chains from one sample, sequenced in a study of OX40 agonist ivuxolimab in advanced cancers. The data were produced by immunoSEQ multiplex PCR, yet TCRdb's version contains in-frame clones alone and is incomplete. Of roughly 82,000 clones detected, around four fifths appear once; the ten largest clones hold about 0.8%. Sequenced here: CD4+ or CD8+ T cells sorted from blood, sampled in a trial of the OX40 agonist ivuxolimab. Receptors were obtained from an adult with an advanced solid tumor such as melanoma, head and neck, liver or kidney cancer.

The chain couples TRBV7-2 to TRBJ2-5, with a possible D match to TRBD2 (5 bases). The CDR3 spans 12 residues. Trimming stripped 5 bases from V and 11 bases from J, with 15 bases between. Germline CDR1 SGHTA, CDR2 FQGNSA. Written as DNA, the CDR3 is TGTGCCAGCAGCGCCCCGATGGGAGCTCAGTACTTC. Encoded protein: CASSAPMGAQYF.

V is TRBV5-1 and J is TRBJ1-4; D may be TRBD1 (5 bases). This CDR3 is built from 14 residues. Per germline, CDR1 SGHRS and CDR2 YFSETQ. Between the trimmed V and J ends, which lost 5 bases and 4 bases, there was a span of 12 bases. DNA for the CDR3: TGCGCCAGCAGGGTACAGGATAGTAATGAAAAACTGTTTTTT. Amino acid sequence: CASRVQDSNEKLFF.

This clone came up once. The genes are TRBV5-4 and TRBJ2-5; perhaps TRBD1 as D (6 bases). V lost 4 bases and J lost 2, with 12 bases in between. From germline, CDR1 is SGHNT and CDR2 YYREEE (reference sequence). This CDR3 comprises 14 residues. CDR3 amino acids: CASSRQDSQETQYF. DNA of the CDR3: TGTGCCAGCAGCCGCCAGGACAGTCAAGAGACCCAGTACTTC.

The rearrangement uses TRBV4-1 and TRBJ1-4; D might be TRBD1 (5 bases). CDR1 is MGHRA, CDR2 YSYEKL, per germline. V lost 4 bases to trimming and J lost 6 bases, with 18 bases between them. There are 16 residues in the CDR3. The CDR3 loop reads CASSRIGHLMDEKLFF. Here the CDR3 DNA reads TGCGCCAGCAGCCGCATAGGACATTTAATGGATGAAAAACTGTTTTTT.

This sequence joins TRBV30 and TRBJ2-3; D could derive from TRBD1 or TRBD2 (5 bases each). The germline V and J ends were trimmed by 4 bases and 4 bases, with 12 bases remaining between them. CDR1 and CDR2 from the germline V gene are GTSNPN and SVGIG (reference sequence). The CDR3 loop spans 13 amino acids. The CDR3 protein is CAWTNEGSDTQYF. In DNA form, the CDR3 reads TGTGCCTGGACCAACGAGGGGTCAGATACGCAGTATTTT.

This chain joins TRBV29-1 and TRBJ2-1; D gene ambiguous. The CDR3 has 13 amino acids. The germline V gene encodes CDR1 SQVTM and CDR2 ANQGSEA. V gave up 7 bases and J gave up 7 bases, with 17 bases separating them. The CDR3 region has the DNA TGCAGCGCCCTCTCGTCCGGGTCAAATGAGCAGTTCTTC. Encoded protein: CSALSSGSNEQFF.

The chain has TRBV4-2 and TRBJ2-2; 8 nucleotides match TRBD1. CDR3 length: 17 amino acids. V shed 0 bases, J shed 5 bases, and the junction held 8 bases outside the gene matches. Germline V lookup: CDR1 LGHNA, CDR2 YNFKEQ. CDR3 sequence: CASSQDRNRDRTGELFF. The CDR3 bases are TGTGCCAGCAGCCAAGACCGCAACCGGGACAGGACCGGGGAGCTGTTTTTT.

The V and J genes are TRBV6-5 and TRBJ1-3; tentatively, D is TRBD1 (6 bases). The V gene lost 2 bases and the J gene lost 5 bases, with 13 bases spanning the gap. The CDR3 consists of 15 residues. The V gene's germline CDR1 is MNHEY and CDR2 SVGAGI. CDR3 sequence: CASSYARQERNTIYF. The CDR3 DNA reads as TGTGCCAGCAGTTACGCGAGACAGGAGAGAAACACCATATATTTT.

V usage is TRBV5-4 and J usage is TRBJ1-2; D unresolved. Between the trimmed V and J ends, which lost 1 base and 0 bases, there was a span of 7 bases. CDR1 and CDR2 (germline): SGHNT, YYREEE (reference sequence). This CDR3 contains 14 residues. This chain's CDR3 is CASSLTAANYGYTF. In DNA, the CDR3 is TGTGCCAGCAGCTTGACTGCAGCTAACTATGGCTACACCTTC.

The chain recombines TRBV7-2 with TRBJ1-1, with D uncertain. The V and J ends lost 5 bases and 0 bases respectively, with 10 bases between them. CDR3 size: 14 residues. Germline V lookup: CDR1 SGHTA, CDR2 FQGNSA. CDR3 nucleotides: TGTGCCAGCAGCCGACTAAGGATGAACACTGAAGCTTTCTTT. Protein: CASSRLRMNTEAFF.

A single count supports this clone. The chain is built from TRBV5-1 and TRBJ2-5, with 10 bases aligning to TRBD1. V lost 1 base and J lost 4; bases outside the gene matches: 7. CDR1 and CDR2 (germline): SGHRS, YFSETQ. There are 16 residues in the CDR3. For the CDR3, the DNA is TGCGCCAGCAGCTTGAGGACAGGGGGGGTTCGAGAGACCCAGTACTTC. Translated, it gives CASSLRTGGVRETQYF.

This rearrangement joins TRBV5-6 to TRBJ2-5; 9 bases line up with TRBD2. Germline CDR1 and CDR2: SGHDT and YYEEEE. CDR3 length: 14 residues. J was trimmed by 6 bases and V by 4 bases; bases with no gene match: 7. CDR3 loop: CASSRWTSEKTQYF. The CDR3 region has the DNA TGTGCCAGCAGCAGATGGACTAGCGAAAAGACCCAGTACTTC.

This clone was seen only a few times. The chain joins TRBV7-9 to TRBJ2-7; D is ambiguous. Germline V gives CDR1 SEHNR, CDR2 FQNEAQ (reference sequence). This CDR3 contains 11 residues. Trimming took 8 bases from V and 0 from J, leaving 5 bases between them. The CDR3 loop is CASESSYEQYF. The CDR3 DNA reads TGTGCCAGCGAGAGCTCCTACGAGCAGTACTTC.

This clone occurred a few times. Written as DNA, the CDR3 is TGTGCCAGCAGCTTAGACGGGACTCCGACCTACGAGCAGTACTTC. It translates to CASSLDGTPTYEQYF. The chain recombines TRBV7-2 with TRBJ2-7; TRBD2 might be the D (6 bases). V lost 1 base and J 2 bases, leaving 12 bases between the germline ends. Looked up from germline, CDR1 is SGHTA and CDR2 is FQGNSA. The CDR3 consists of 15 residues.

The rearrangement links TRBV7-9 to TRBJ1-2; tentatively, D is TRBD1 (5 bases). V shed 1 base and J shed 4 bases, with 19 bases lying between them. The germline V gene has CDR1 SEHNR and CDR2 FQNEAQ (reference sequence). The length of the CDR3 is 17 residues. The CDR3 sequence is CASSLGGTLTVSYGYTF. CDR3 nucleotide sequence: TGTGCCAGCAGCTTAGGGGGGACCCTAACTGTTAGCTATGGCTACACCTTC.

This chain joins TRBV5-6 and TRBJ2-7; TRBD2 matches 9 bases. Losses at the gene ends were 8 bases for V and 3 bases for J; bases not matched to a gene: 9. The CDR3 runs to 14 residues. Germline V gene lookup returns CDR1 SGHDT and CDR2 YYEEEE. CDR3 amino acids: CARRTGTSRYEQYF. The CDR3 DNA follows: TGTGCCAGGCGTACCGGGACTAGCCGCTACGAGCAGTACTTC.

This chain joins TRBV19 and TRBJ1-6; tentative D call: TRBD1 (5 bases). The CDR3 runs 14 residues. Germline V gene data show CDR1 as LNHDA and CDR2 as SQIVND (reference sequence). Trimming cost V 3 bases and J 7 bases, with 10 bases left between them. The CDR3 DNA follows: TGTGCCAGTAGTATGGGGGTGTTGAATTCACCCCTCCACTTT. Amino acid sequence: CASSMGVLNSPLHF.